One and the same sample provided the 14 T cell receptor beta chains below, sequenced in a study of T cell responses to AZD1222 COVID-19 vaccine (dated by TCRdb to the early 2020s). Library prep was done by the immunoSEQ multiplex PCR assay. In TCRdb, the immuneACCESS table is reduced to in-frame sequences with V and J assigned. These tables do not hold every clone; where another copy was compared, an unresolved V gene accounts for under half, and the others remain unexplained. Counted in this sample were some 100,000 clones; roughly 92% of them appeared once. Roughly 3.1% of the sample is taken by the ten largest. The sample's time point label, in plain terms: about 28 days (+/-7) after the second vaccine dose. Sequencing used peripheral blood, obtained 28 days after the second AZD1222 dose. These receptors originate from an adult who received the AZD1222 COVID-19 vaccine.

The chain recombines TRBV27 with TRBJ1-5, with TRBD1 identical over 9 bases. Losses at the gene ends were 9 bases for V and 4 bases for J; bases not matched to a gene: 1. CDR1 and CDR2 (germline): MNHEY, SMNVEV (reference sequence). The length of the CDR3 is 12 residues. In DNA form, the CDR3 reads TGTGCCAGTGGGACAGGGAATCAGCCCCAGCATTTT. Protein product: CASGTGNQPQHF.

This clone was detected once. The same CDR3 can be traced to other DNA sequences in this sample. The V gene is TRBV2, the J gene TRBJ1-3, with D perhaps TRBD1 (5 bases). Germline loops: CDR1 SNHLY, CDR2 FYNNEI. V lost 6 bases and J 0 bases, leaving 12 bases between the germline ends. The CDR3 loop spans 15 amino acids. The CDR3 sequence: CASSQDSYSGNTIYF. Written as DNA, the CDR3 is TGTGCCAGCAGCCAAGACAGTTACTCTGGAAACACCATATATTTT.

The chain carries TRBV7-8 and TRBJ1-1; weak D call: TRBD1 (5 bases). The V and J ends lost 3 bases and 4 bases respectively, with 12 bases between them. Germline V gene sequence: CDR1 SGHVS, CDR2 FQNEAQ. The CDR3 is 14 residues long. DNA for the CDR3: TGTGCCAGCAGCTTTCAGGGTTTGGGCACTGAAGCTTTCTTT. Translated, it gives CASSFQGLGTEAFF.

The chain employs TRBV30 and TRBJ2-2; D gene ambiguous. Germline CDR1 GTSNPN, CDR2 SVGIG (reference sequence). The CDR3 sequence is 14 residues long. V was trimmed by 3 bases and J by 9 bases, leaving 17 bases between them. Written as DNA, the CDR3 is TGTGCCTGGAGCCCCGGACGTGCGGAACGGGAGCTGTTTTTT. Protein: CAWSPGRAERELFF. The complete variable domain, with remaining parts taken from reference TRBV30 and TRBJ2-2, reads SQTIHQWPATLVQPVGSPLSLECTVEGTSNPNLYWYRQAAGRGLQLLFYSVGIGQISSEVPQNLSASRPQDRQFILSSKKLLLSDSGFYLCAWSPGRAERELFFGEGSRLTVL.

The chain recombines TRBV4-3 with TRBJ2-3; 11 bases line up with TRBD2. The length of the CDR3 is 18 residues. With V trimmed by 3 bases and J by 4 bases, 12 bases remained unmatched. Per the germline V gene, CDR1 is LGHNA and CDR2 is YSLEER. The CDR3 spells CASSHGGLAGGFADTQYF. In DNA form, the CDR3 reads TGCGCCAGCAGCCACGGAGGGCTAGCGGGGGGCTTTGCAGATACGCAGTATTTT.

The chain links TRBV7-8 to TRBJ1-5; D remains ambiguous. The V and J ends lost 1 base and 7 bases respectively, with 8 bases between them. Germline V gene data show CDR1 as SGHVS and CDR2 as FQNEAQ. CDR3 size: 13 residues. CDR3 DNA: TGTGCCAGCAGCTTAGACAGTTCCCAGCCCCAGCATTTT. It is translated as CASSLDSSQPQHF.

V and J are TRBV7-2 and TRBJ2-3; the D is unclear. The ends were cut back, 5 bases at V and 2 bases at J, with 17 bases in the middle. The CDR3 loop spans 16 amino acids. In germline, CDR1 is SGHTA, CDR2 FQGNSA. The CDR3 loop reads CASSGWVNRHTDTQYF. CDR3 DNA: TGTGCCAGCAGCGGGTGGGTTAACCGACACACAGATACGCAGTATTTT.

This clone was counted once. The chain recombines TRBV7-3 with TRBJ2-2; D possibly corresponds to TRBD2 (5 bases). The CDR3 sequence is 14 residues long. Germline CDR1 is SGHTA and CDR2 is FQGTGA. Trimming removed 5 bases from V and 5 bases from J, with 12 bases in between. The CDR3 coding sequence is TGTGCCAGCAGCCCTGGACTTGGAACCGGGGAGCTGTTTTTT. It codes for CASSPGLGTGELFF.

This clone has a single count. This chain joins TRBV15 and TRBJ1-5; tentatively, D is TRBD1 (6 bases). Germline CDR1 and CDR2: LNHNV and YYDKDF (reference sequence). The CDR3 sequence is 15 residues long. V lost 0 bases, J lost 6 bases, and 12 bases lay in between. The CDR3 region has the DNA TGTGCCACCAGCAGAGATGACCCAGGGGTTCAGCCCCAGCATTTT. Encoded protein: CATSRDDPGVQPQHF.

This clone was found a few times. In DNA, the CDR3 is TGTGCCAGCTCACCAGCTCAAGCTAGGGAGCAGTACTTC. Its translation is CASSPAQAREQYF. V is TRBV18 and J is TRBJ2-7, with D unresolved. Germline CDR1 is KGHSH and CDR2 is LQKENI. The CDR3 is made up of 13 amino acids. With 2 bases removed from V and 7 bases from J, the gap between germline ends came to 12 bases.

This chain connects TRBV19 to TRBJ2-2, with unresolved D. The CDR3 is made up of 13 amino acids. Trimming took off 3 bases at V and 12 bases at J, with 14 bases between the two ends. Per the germline V gene, CDR1 is LNHDA and CDR2 is SQIVND (reference sequence). CDR3 bases: TGTGCCAGTAGTATTCGGAATCTTGGGCAGCTGTTTTTT. Translation gives CASSIRNLGQLFF.

The genes are TRBV19 and TRBJ1-5; no firm D call. The germline gives CDR1 LNHDA, CDR2 SQIVND (reference sequence). V dropped 1 base and J dropped 4 bases, with 2 bases sitting between them. The CDR3 sequence is 12 residues long. The CDR3 coding sequence is TGTGCCAGTAGTATAGTTAATCAGCCCCAGCATTTT. The encoded protein is CASSIVNQPQHF.

This clone was recorded once. V usage is TRBV5-1 and J usage is TRBJ2-2; D is unclear. The V end lost 4 bases, the J end lost 4 bases, and 11 bases lay between the germline ends. This CDR3 has 14 residues. The germline CDR1 and CDR2 sequences are SGHRS and YFSETQ. CDR3 region: CASSLYDLTGELFF. In nucleotides, the CDR3 is TGCGCCAGCAGCCTATACGACCTCACCGGGGAGCTGTTTTTT.

The J gene is TRBJ1-2, the V gene TRBV30; 7 bases match TRBD1. The V gene end was trimmed by 2 bases and the J gene end by 8 bases; junction bases not matched to a gene: 8. Germline values: CDR1 GTSNPN, CDR2 SVGIG (reference sequence). The CDR3 has 13 amino acids. CDR3 nucleotide sequence: TGTGCCTGGAGTCATGACAGGGCGGGAGGCTACACCTTC. This sequence encodes CAWSHDRAGGYTF.